This T cell receptor beta chain derives from a study of identical twins. Whole-study results and caveats: Partly confounded zero-insertion analyses could result from invariant MAIT and iNKT cells. Models predicted less out-of-frame TCR alpha sharing in monozygotic twins than was found. Surplus twin overlap in beta out-of-frame sequences was less pronounced.

TCRdb reanalysed the 5' RACE reads using MiXCR and keeps one entry per CDR3 protein. The data hold 1,800,000 or so distinct CDR3 sequences, with about 31% observed a single time. Between the trimmed V and J ends, which lost 0 bases and 4 bases, there was a span of 12 bases. The CDR3 covers 14 residues. The germline V gene has CDR1 DFQATT and CDR2 SNEGSKA (reference sequence). In this sample, this clonotype turned up many times. Its cognate antigen is unknown. Specimen: cord blood. The chain links TRBV20-1 to TRBJ1-2; D is unresolved. The sequence derives from a newborn girl in good health. Here the CDR3 reads CSARDLDDPYGYTF. CDR3 DNA sequence: TGCAGTGCTAGAGATCTCGACGACCCCTATGGCTACACCTTC.